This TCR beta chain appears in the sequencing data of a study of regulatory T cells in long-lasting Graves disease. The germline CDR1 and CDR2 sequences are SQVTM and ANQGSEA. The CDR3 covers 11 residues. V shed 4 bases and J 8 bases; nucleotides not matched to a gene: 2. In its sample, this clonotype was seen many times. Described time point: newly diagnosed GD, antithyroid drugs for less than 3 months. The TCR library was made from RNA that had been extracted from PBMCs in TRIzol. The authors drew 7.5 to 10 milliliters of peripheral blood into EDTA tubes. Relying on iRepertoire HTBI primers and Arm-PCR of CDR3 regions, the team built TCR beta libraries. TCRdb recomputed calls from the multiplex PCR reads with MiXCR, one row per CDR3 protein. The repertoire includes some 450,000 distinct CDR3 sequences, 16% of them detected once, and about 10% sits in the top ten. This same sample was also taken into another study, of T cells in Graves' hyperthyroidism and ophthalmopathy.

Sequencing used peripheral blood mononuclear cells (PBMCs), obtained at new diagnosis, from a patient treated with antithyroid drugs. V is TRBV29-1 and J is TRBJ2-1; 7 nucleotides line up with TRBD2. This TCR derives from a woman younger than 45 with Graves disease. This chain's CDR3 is CSVGEGHEQFF. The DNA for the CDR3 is TGCAGCGTTGGGGAGGGGCATGAGCAGTTCTTC.